This T cell receptor (beta chain) is from a study of blood T cell repertoires in COVID-19. Study context: Whether acute or convalescent, the COVID-19 samples came from the United States, Italy and Spain. T cells, B-cell-depleted T cells, or PBMCs supplied cDNA or gDNA.

Germline V gene sequence: CDR1 SGDLS, CDR2 YYNGEE. This CDR3 is built from 16 residues. V dropped 0 bases and J dropped 8; count of bases not matched to a gene: 11. Original handling: It was from reference gene primer amplification that nucleated cell counts were estimated. Only in-frame clones appear in the TCRdb table, and some are missing; sequencing was by immunoSEQ multiplex PCR. V, J and clone size are taken as reported in that table, and D and trimming were inferred from the DNA itself. The profile shows about 50,000 clones, 75% to 90% of them singletons. The source material was peripheral blood. This TCR derives from a man aged 60 to 69 with acute or convalescent COVID-19. The rearrangement joins TRBV9 to TRBJ1-2; 9 bases align to TRBD1. CDR3 in DNA: TGTGCCAGCAGCGTAGGCGGGACAGGGTTTGGCGTGGGCTACACCTTC. It specifies CASSVGGTGFGVGYTF.